A selection of T cell receptor beta chains follows, all from one sample in a study of OX40 agonist ivuxolimab in advanced cancers. The assay was immunoSEQ multiplex PCR, and TCRdb's table has in-frame clones only and misses some. The top ten hold more than 13% of the sample, which has over 45,000 clones, roughly 89% seen once. Material: CD4+ or CD8+ T cells sorted from blood, obtained in a trial of the OX40 agonist ivuxolimab. These TCRs come from an adult with an advanced solid tumor such as melanoma, head and neck, liver or kidney cancer. Each CDR3 is given without its conserved first and last residue. Each record gives: J gene, V gene, CDR3 protein.

j_call: TRBJ2-1; v_call: TRBV6-5; cdr3_aa: ASSDSTSGSNEQF
j_call: TRBJ2-3; v_call: TRBV18; cdr3_aa: ASSPGGGPRDTQY
j_call: TRBJ1-6; v_call: TRBV21-1; cdr3_aa: ASTRVFGNSPLH
j_call: TRBJ2-3; v_call: TRBV25-1; cdr3_aa: ASSTWTSGRATQY
j_call: TRBJ2-7; v_call: TRBV5-4; cdr3_aa: ASSADRGPSYEQY
j_call: TRBJ1-5; v_call: TRBV2; cdr3_aa: ASSPAPERRINQPQH
j_call: TRBJ2-1; v_call: TRBV11-2; cdr3_aa: ASTTGTTSYNEQF
j_call: TRBJ1-2; v_call: TRBV5-1; cdr3_aa: ASSSGQLGMYGYT
j_call: TRBJ1-2; v_call: TRBV7-8; cdr3_aa: ASSISRGGYGYT
j_call: TRBJ1-1; v_call: TRBV25-1; cdr3_aa: ASSDYPGPSGAF
j_call: TRBJ2-7; v_call: TRBV30; cdr3_aa: AWSVRLAALYEQY
j_call: TRBJ2-7; v_call: TRBV6-5; cdr3_aa: ASSLDRVRTYEQY
j_call: TRBJ2-5; v_call: TRBV6-6; cdr3_aa: ASSYSTADQETQY
j_call: TRBJ2-2; v_call: TRBV5-1; cdr3_aa: ASSSNYVRSSYTGELF
j_call: TRBJ1-1; v_call: TRBV6-6; cdr3_aa: ASSYGPQGEAF
j_call: TRBJ2-7; v_call: TRBV19; cdr3_aa: ASSLREGGAYEQY
j_call: TRBJ1-2; v_call: TRBV2; cdr3_aa: ASSDSEQGSYGYT
j_call: TRBJ1-2; v_call: TRBV11-2; cdr3_aa: ASRPPGPNYGYT
j_call: TRBJ2-7; v_call: TRBV19; cdr3_aa: ASSIFQGSEQY
j_call: TRBJ1-5; v_call: TRBV6-1; cdr3_aa: ASSEYWGSNQPQH
j_call: TRBJ2-1; v_call: TRBV5-1; cdr3_aa: ASSGLADYNEQF
j_call: TRBJ2-1; v_call: TRBV4-2; cdr3_aa: ASSQEIFRTSGSSEQF
j_call: TRBJ2-7; v_call: TRBV6-1; cdr3_aa: ASSGPGQPGYEQY
j_call: TRBJ2-5; v_call: TRBV18; cdr3_aa: ASSPPFGVLRETQY
j_call: TRBJ2-3; v_call: TRBV2; cdr3_aa: ASSEERTSTDTQY
j_call: TRBJ2-1; v_call: TRBV29-1; cdr3_aa: SVESLAGNRDNEQF
j_call: TRBJ2-6; v_call: TRBV5-4; cdr3_aa: ASSLGDEARGANVLT
j_call: TRBJ2-7; v_call: TRBV5-5; cdr3_aa: ASSSPFLADLYEQY
j_call: TRBJ2-3; v_call: TRBV6-1; cdr3_aa: ASGGLAGAYTQY
j_call: TRBJ2-5; v_call: TRBV4-1; cdr3_aa: ASSQGGRGHQGETQY
j_call: TRBJ1-2; v_call: TRBV28; cdr3_aa: ASSAGQGFISYT
j_call: TRBJ2-7; v_call: TRBV4-2; cdr3_aa: ASSQAALEVSYEQY
j_call: TRBJ2-3; v_call: TRBV15; cdr3_aa: ATSRTYKFRTRNTDTQY
j_call: TRBJ2-7; v_call: TRBV6-6; cdr3_aa: ASSYASGGMEQY
j_call: TRBJ2-1; v_call: TRBV7-3; cdr3_aa: ASSLTRSSYNEQF
j_call: TRBJ2-7; v_call: TRBV7-2; cdr3_aa: ASSPSLPGGHEQY
j_call: TRBJ1-2; v_call: TRBV7-9; cdr3_aa: ASSNRTYGYT
j_call: TRBJ1-1; v_call: TRBV10-3; cdr3_aa: AISVGQGFTEAF
j_call: TRBJ2-7; v_call: TRBV6-6; cdr3_aa: ASSLTSYEQY
j_call: TRBJ1-5; v_call: TRBV28; cdr3_aa: ASRQTGAGNQPQH
j_call: TRBJ2-7; v_call: TRBV19; cdr3_aa: ASSRGQASSSYEQY
j_call: TRBJ2-3; v_call: TRBV5-1; cdr3_aa: ASSFIGTGVDTQY
j_call: TRBJ2-1; v_call: TRBV9; cdr3_aa: ASSPSGRAGGNEQF
j_call: TRBJ2-7; v_call: TRBV18; cdr3_aa: ASSPPSGLNGQY
j_call: TRBJ2-7; v_call: TRBV7-6; cdr3_aa: ASSLLEDPSYEQY
j_call: TRBJ2-2; v_call: TRBV6-5; cdr3_aa: ATGTGELF
j_call: TRBJ2-1; v_call: TRBV7-9; cdr3_aa: ASSYQVLF
j_call: TRBJ2-7; v_call: TRBV28; cdr3_aa: ASGGLADRSYEQY
j_call: TRBJ2-7; v_call: TRBV2; cdr3_aa: ASSDLTSFGEQY
j_call: TRBJ1-4; v_call: TRBV21-1; cdr3_aa: ASSKGGRQGNEKLF
j_call: TRBJ1-1; v_call: TRBV29-1; cdr3_aa: SVEVPGTHGAF
j_call: TRBJ2-3; v_call: TRBV6-5; cdr3_aa: ASSYYRGSSDTQY
j_call: TRBJ2-5; v_call: TRBV5-1; cdr3_aa: ASSFSPSGKETQY
j_call: TRBJ2-3; v_call: TRBV11-2; cdr3_aa: ASSLSPGLAGDTQY
j_call: TRBJ1-4; v_call: TRBV7-8; cdr3_aa: ASSLAGTGYLEKLF
j_call: TRBJ2-5; v_call: TRBV28; cdr3_aa: ASSSDIGTSGSKETQY
j_call: TRBJ2-3; v_call: TRBV14; cdr3_aa: ASSRPYGLAGGVTDTQY